The 8 T cell receptor beta chains in this list originate from one sample, sequenced in a study of Tregs in tolerant kidney transplant recipients. Data came from immunoSEQ multiplex PCR; TCRdb stores just in-frame clones and leaves some out. The sample has 50,000 to 65,000 clones, about 90% seen once. Recipients received nonmyeloablative bone marrow transplants from related graft donors, with transient mixed chimerism. Sequencing was performed on CD4+ T cells from blood (PBMCs), taken 6 months after the transplant. These receptors were taken from a human patient who received a combined kidney and bone marrow transplant. The graft donor may account for some of the T cells.

The rearrangement uses TRBV18 and TRBJ2-2; D may be TRBD2 (5 bases). Trimming cost V 3 bases and J 5 bases, with 13 bases left between them. CDR1 is KGHSH, CDR2 LQKENI, per germline. The CDR3 sequence is 15 residues long. CDR3 residues: CASSPTSSRTGELFF. The CDR3 DNA follows: TGTGCCAGCTCACCCACTAGTAGTCGGACCGGGGAGCTGTTTTTT.

The chain links TRBV19 to TRBJ1-5; 7 bases match TRBD1. Losses at the gene ends were 5 bases for V and 2 bases for J; bases not matched to a gene: 6. The CDR3 contains 15 residues. Germline V gives CDR1 LNHDA, CDR2 SQIVND (reference sequence). As DNA, the CDR3 is TGTGCCAGTAGTCCGACAGGGACCCGCAATCAGCCCCAGCATTTT. It is translated as CASSPTGTRNQPQHF. The variable domain in full, with the rest retrieved from reference TRBV19 and TRBJ1-5, is DGGITQSPKYLFRKEGQNVTLSCEQNLNHDAMYWYRQDPGQGLRLIYYSQIVNDFQKGDIAEGYSVSREKKESFPLTVTSAQKNPTAFYLCASSPTGTRNQPQHFGDGTRLSIL.

This chain connects TRBV5-1 to TRBJ2-1, with 12 bases matching TRBD2. Trimming took 4 bases from V and 8 from J; bases not matched to a gene: 10. This CDR3 is built from 16 residues. The germline CDR1 and CDR2 sequences are SGHRS and YFSETQ. The CDR3 region is CASSLQLAGGGDEQFF. CDR3 nucleotides: TGCGCCAGCAGCCTGCAACTAGCGGGAGGTGGCGATGAGCAGTTCTTC.

The chain carries TRBV5-1 and TRBJ2-3; tentatively, D is TRBD2 (7 bases). CDR3 length: 17 residues. CDR1 is SGHRS, CDR2 YFSETQ, per germline. Trimming cost V 0 bases and J 2 bases, with 16 bases left between them. The CDR3 here is CASSLDAGAISTDTQYF. In nucleotides, the CDR3 is TGCGCCAGCAGCTTGGATGCGGGGGCCATTTCCACAGATACGCAGTATTTT.

This clone was seen a handful of times. The V and J genes are TRBV10-3 and TRBJ2-7; TRBD1 matches 7 bases. Germline trimming cut 6 bases from V and 0 bases from J; bases unmatched to any gene: 8. The CDR3 is 15 amino acids. Germline CDR1 and CDR2: ENHRY and SYGVKD. CDR3 sequence (DNA): TGTGCCATCAGCGCCTCGGGACAGCTCTCCTACGAGCAGTACTTC. Translated: CAISASGQLSYEQYF.

The V gene is TRBV11-3, the J gene TRBJ2-7, with 9 positions matching TRBD2. Per germline, CDR1 SGHNT and CDR2 YENEEA. The CDR3 loop spans 15 amino acids. With V trimmed by 5 bases and J by 2 bases, 7 bases remained unmatched. In DNA, the CDR3 is TGTGCCAGCAGCCCCAGGACTAGCGTCGCCTACGAGCAGTACTTC. This gives the protein CASSPRTSVAYEQYF.

J is TRBJ2-2 and V is TRBV7-8; D not resolved. Trimming took off 5 bases at V and 5 bases at J, with 18 bases between the two ends. In germline, CDR1 is SGHVS, CDR2 FQNEAQ. The CDR3 sequence is 16 residues long. CDR3 in DNA: TGTGCCAGCAGCCGTTATGACATCCTAAGTACCGGGGAGCTGTTTTTT. Amino acid sequence: CASSRYDILSTGELFF.

V usage is TRBV11-2 and J usage is TRBJ1-1, with 9 bases aligning to TRBD1. Trimming removed 3 bases from V and 5 bases from J; junction bases left unmatched: 4. Looked up from germline, CDR1 is SGHAT and CDR2 is FQNNGV. The CDR3 extends over 14 amino acids. CDR3 amino acids: CASSLTGGGTEAFF. As DNA, the CDR3 is TGTGCCAGCAGCTTGACAGGGGGGGGGACTGAAGCTTTCTTT.